This T cell receptor beta chain was identified in a study of T-cell reconstitution after alpha-beta-depleted transplantation in children. J was trimmed by 8 bases and V by 2 bases; bases with no gene match: 14. CDR1 DFQATT and CDR2 SNEGSKA come from the germline V gene (reference sequence). The CDR3 is 16 residues long. This clonotype was found many times. It was with unique molecular identifiers that the TCRbeta library was prepared. TCRdb itself ran the PCR reads through MiXCR, one entry per CDR3 protein. The sample shows more than 150,000 distinct CDR3 sequences, around 6.8% of them seen only once.

The receptor was isolated from a human donor who donated a stem cell graft to a child with Wiskott-Aldrich syndrome. Here the sequenced sample was PBMCs from the stem cell graft donor, taken from the stem cell graft. The rearrangement joins TRBV20-1 to TRBJ2-1, with 8 bases that match TRBD2. The CDR3 coding sequence is TGCAGTGCTAGAAGCTGGGGAGCGGGAGATAACGATGAGCAGTTCTTC. This gives the protein CSARSWGAGDNDEQFF.